These 2 T cell receptor beta chains were all obtained from the same sample, sequenced in a study of T cells in narcolepsy. Profiling relied on immunoSEQ multiplex PCR, and the TCRdb table lists in-frame clones only, not all of them. The top ten hold 1.2% of the sample, which has approximately 31,000 clones, 78% seen once. The sample was CD45RA- memory CD4+ T cells from PBMCs. The receptors originated from a human donor with narcolepsy.

This rearrangement joins TRBV4-1 to TRBJ2-2; TRBD2 agrees at 11 bases. The length of the CDR3 is 17 residues. V lost 3 bases, J lost 3 bases, and 6 bases stayed unmatched. Germline-derived CDR1 and CDR2 are MGHRA and YSYEKL. The DNA of the CDR3 is TGCGCCAGCAGCCATTTAGCGGGGGGGCGTCACACCGGGGAGCTGTTTTTT. Translation gives CASSHLAGGRHTGELFF.

This chain joins TRBV9 and TRBJ2-5; D unclear. Trimming cost V 0 bases and J 4 bases, with 7 bases left between them. The CDR3 is 13 amino acids. Germline V gene sequence: CDR1 SGDLS, CDR2 YYNGEE. The CDR3 spells CASSVGVGETQYF. DNA of the CDR3: TGTGCCAGCAGCGTAGGGGTTGGAGAGACCCAGTACTTC.